Listed below are T cell receptor beta chains from one sample, sequenced in a study of Ad26.COV2.S vaccination and SARS-CoV-2 variants. The assay was immunoSEQ multiplex PCR, and TCRdb's table has in-frame clones only and misses some. This sample has more than 300,000 clones; around 90% occur once, and the top ten carry 5.5% to 7%. Material: peripheral blood, obtained in a trial of Ad26.COV2.S vaccine versus placebo. These receptors all come from a person between 18 and 60 years old who received the Ad26.COV2.S COVID-19 vaccine or a placebo. The CDR3 runs from the conserved cysteine through the conserved F or W.

V gene: TRBV7-6; J gene: TRBJ2-7; CDR3 protein: CASSFLGVQYEQYF
V gene: TRBV27; J gene: TRBJ2-2; CDR3 protein: CASSFWTGELFF
V gene: TRBV19; J gene: TRBJ1-3; CDR3 protein: CASSTRSGGRGNTIYF
V gene: TRBV6-2/TRBV6-3; J gene: TRBJ2-7; CDR3 protein: CASSFIAGPRILYEQYF
V gene: TRBV5-8; J gene: TRBJ1-1; CDR3 protein: CASSPGGTGNTEAFF
V gene: TRBV11-1; J gene: TRBJ2-3; CDR3 protein: CASPFPDTQYF
V gene: TRBV28; J gene: TRBJ2-7; CDR3 protein: CASSYARVGGYEQYF
V gene: TRBV28; J gene: TRBJ2-2; CDR3 protein: CASSFLGTVNTGELFF
V gene: TRBV7-9; J gene: TRBJ1-5; CDR3 protein: CASSLRQNQPQHF
V gene: TRBV6-5; J gene: TRBJ2-1; CDR3 protein: CASRVAGDEQFF
V gene: TRBV4-2; J gene: TRBJ2-2; CDR3 protein: CASSQVDRTGELFF
V gene: TRBV5-4; J gene: TRBJ1-1; CDR3 protein: CASSLKRQNTEAFF
V gene: TRBV28; J gene: TRBJ2-2; CDR3 protein: CASRRGTGELFF
V gene: TRBV10-3; J gene: TRBJ2-1; CDR3 protein: CAISVSLSVGNEQFF
V gene: TRBV18; J gene: TRBJ1-1; CDR3 protein: CASSPVAGMGTEAFF
V gene: TRBV7-9; J gene: TRBJ2-3; CDR3 protein: CASSSPDRRGTQYF
V gene: TRBV11-3; J gene: TRBJ1-3; CDR3 protein: CASSLGDSSGNTIYF
V gene: TRBV3-1/TRBV3-2; J gene: TRBJ2-2; CDR3 protein: CASSQPSGELFF
V gene: TRBV6-5; J gene: TRBJ1-1; CDR3 protein: CASSGQMNTEAFF
V gene: TRBV21-1; J gene: TRBJ1-3; CDR3 protein: CASSKLGERNTIYF
V gene: TRBV6-2/TRBV6-3; J gene: TRBJ2-3; CDR3 protein: CASSYSRASGFSTDTQYF
V gene: TRBV5-6; J gene: TRBJ1-1; CDR3 protein: CASSFRDSYWNTEAFF
V gene: TRBV7-2; J gene: TRBJ1-1; CDR3 protein: CASSLATGGHTEAFF
V gene: TRBV19; J gene: TRBJ1-1; CDR3 protein: CASSSRGGTEAFF
V gene: TRBV10-3; J gene: TRBJ2-5; CDR3 protein: CAISEPRTGGMETQYF
V gene: TRBV30; J gene: TRBJ1-1; CDR3 protein: CAWSHRTEAFF
V gene: TRBV4-3; J gene: TRBJ2-3; CDR3 protein: CASSQVQDTDTQYF
V gene: TRBV6-6; J gene: TRBJ1-5; CDR3 protein: CASSYSGQHQPQHF
V gene: TRBV4-3; J gene: TRBJ2-5; CDR3 protein: CASSQEPPGTGKETQYF
V gene: TRBV5-1; J gene: TRBJ2-3; CDR3 protein: CASTAEGTDTQYF
V gene: TRBV5-1; J gene: TRBJ2-1; CDR3 protein: CASSLGSYNEQFF
V gene: TRBV30; J gene: TRBJ1-2; CDR3 protein: CAWSVGGDGYTF
V gene: TRBV4-1; J gene: TRBJ2-3; CDR3 protein: CASSRGLAVTRTQYF
V gene: TRBV7-2; J gene: TRBJ2-2; CDR3 protein: CASSPVGRDNTGELFF
V gene: TRBV30; J gene: TRBJ1-5; CDR3 protein: CAFDRSVDQPQHF
V gene: TRBV19; J gene: TRBJ1-5; CDR3 protein: CASSISDRSFQPQHF
V gene: TRBV3-1/TRBV3-2; J gene: TRBJ1-4; CDR3 protein: CASSAHRGATNEKLFF